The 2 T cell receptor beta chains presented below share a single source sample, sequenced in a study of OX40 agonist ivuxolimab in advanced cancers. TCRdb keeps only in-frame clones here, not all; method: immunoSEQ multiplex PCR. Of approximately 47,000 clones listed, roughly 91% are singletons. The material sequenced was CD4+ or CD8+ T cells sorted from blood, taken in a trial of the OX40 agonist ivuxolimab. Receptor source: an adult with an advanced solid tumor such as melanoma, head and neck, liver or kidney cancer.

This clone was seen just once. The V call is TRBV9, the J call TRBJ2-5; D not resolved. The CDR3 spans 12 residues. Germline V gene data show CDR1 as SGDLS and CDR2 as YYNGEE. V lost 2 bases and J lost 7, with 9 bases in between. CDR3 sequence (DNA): TGTGCCAGCAGCGTCGCAGGATGGACCCAGTACTTC. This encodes CASSVAGWTQYF.

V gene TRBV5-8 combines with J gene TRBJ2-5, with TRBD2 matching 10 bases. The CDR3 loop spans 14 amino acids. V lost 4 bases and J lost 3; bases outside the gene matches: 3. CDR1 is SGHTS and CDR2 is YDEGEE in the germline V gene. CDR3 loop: CASSNGLAEETQYF. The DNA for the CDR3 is TGTGCCAGCAGCAACGGACTAGCGGAAGAGACCCAGTACTTC.